This T cell receptor (beta chain) was recovered during a study of blood T cells in healthy people across ages. A second PCR of roughly 7 to 11 cycles used a sample-barcoded 5' primer and a J-beta primer mix. TCRdb recomputed calls from the 5' RACE reads with MiXCR, one row per CDR3 protein. The table has around 1,500,000 distinct CDR3 sequences, around two fifths seen once. From germline, CDR1 is MGHDK and CDR2 SYGVNS. The CDR3 consists of 13 residues. This TCR was recovered from a woman aged 18-35 years in good health. The rearrangement joins TRBV25-1 to TRBJ2-5; the D is unclear. Near its end, the DNA agrees better with TRBJ2-7, so the J call may be wrong. Specimen: blood. The chain's CDR3 is CASSDGVTYEQYF. The DNA for the CDR3 is TGTGCCAGCAGTGATGGGGTTACCTACGAGCAGTACTTC.